Sequencing of this TCR beta chain was carried out in a study of blood T cell repertoires in COVID-19. As for the study in general: Samples taken during acute and convalescent COVID-19 were collected in the United States, Italy and Spain. Nucleic acid was either cDNA or gDNA, and it came from T cells, B-cell-depleted T cells, or PBMCs.

Repertoires were generated with immunoSEQ multiplex PCR, while TCRdb's copy carries only in-frame clones and drops some. The profile covers roughly 320,000 clones, with 90% appearing a single time and over 5.5% taken by the ten largest. V gave up 1 base and J gave up 2 bases, with 16 bases separating them. The CDR3 consists of 16 residues. Germline V gene lookup returns CDR1 GTSNPN and CDR2 SVGIG (reference sequence). The sequence was obtained from a woman in her 50s with COVID-19, enrolled during active disease. Source material: peripheral blood. This chain uses TRBV30 with TRBJ2-3, with D perhaps matching TRBD1 (5 bases). The CDR3 is CAWSALRGPLTDTQYF. CDR3 DNA sequence: TGTGCCTGGAGTGCTTTAAGGGGCCCTCTCACAGATACGCAGTATTTT.